The present T cell receptor beta chain was sequenced within a study of blood T cells in healthy people across ages. Alongside a J-beta primer mix, a sample-barcoded 5' primer served in a second PCR lasting 7 to 11 cycles. TCRdb reprocessed the 5' RACE reads with MiXCR, giving one entry per CDR3 protein. The table lists about 1.8 million distinct CDR3 sequences, roughly 52% of them singletons, with over 2% in the top ten. Germline CDR1 reads MDHEN; CDR2 reads SYDVKM. V lost 6 bases, J lost 0 bases, and 15 bases lay in between. This CDR3 region has 16 residues. Sequenced: blood. The chain is built from TRBV28 and TRBJ2-1, with D uncertain. This clonotype was sampled from a woman aged 40 to 50 in good health. The CDR3 DNA reads TGTGCCAGCAGCTACCTTGTGAGGAGCTCCTACAATGAGCAGTTCTTC. Its translation is CASSYLVRSSYNEQFF.